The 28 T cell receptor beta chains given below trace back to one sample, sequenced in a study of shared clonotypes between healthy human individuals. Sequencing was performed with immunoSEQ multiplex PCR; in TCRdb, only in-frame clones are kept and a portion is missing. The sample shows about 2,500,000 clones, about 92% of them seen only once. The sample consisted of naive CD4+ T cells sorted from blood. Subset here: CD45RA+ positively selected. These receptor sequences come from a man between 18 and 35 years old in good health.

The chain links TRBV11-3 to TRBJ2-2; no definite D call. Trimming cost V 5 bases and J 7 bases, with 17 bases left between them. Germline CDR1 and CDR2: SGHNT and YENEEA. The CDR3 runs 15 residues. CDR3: CASSPTPLVGGELFF. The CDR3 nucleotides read TGTGCCAGCAGCCCTACCCCTCTAGTGGGCGGGGAGCTGTTTTTT.

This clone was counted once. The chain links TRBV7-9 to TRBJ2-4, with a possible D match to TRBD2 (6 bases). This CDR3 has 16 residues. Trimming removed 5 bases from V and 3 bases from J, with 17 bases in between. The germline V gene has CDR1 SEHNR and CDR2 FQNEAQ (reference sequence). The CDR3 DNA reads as TGTGCCAGCAGCCTGGGGACGGCCGGGGGCAAAAACATTCAGTACTTC. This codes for CASSLGTAGGKNIQYF.

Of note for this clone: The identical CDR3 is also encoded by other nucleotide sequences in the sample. The CDR3, as DNA: TGTGCCAGCAGCGTAGCTAGTGGACCCACCTACGAGCAGTACTTC. It translates to CASSVASGPTYEQYF. The chain combines TRBV9 with TRBJ2-7, with D unclear. V gave up 0 bases and J gave up 2 bases, with 12 bases separating them. Germline lookup yields CDR1 SGDLS and CDR2 YYNGEE. This CDR3 contains 15 residues.

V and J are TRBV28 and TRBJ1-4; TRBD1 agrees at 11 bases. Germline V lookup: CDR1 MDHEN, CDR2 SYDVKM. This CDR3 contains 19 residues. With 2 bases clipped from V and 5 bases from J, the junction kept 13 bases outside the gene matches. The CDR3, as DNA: TGTGCCAGCAGTTTAATAAGGACAGGGGGCGCGAGGTCGAATGAAAAACTGTTTTTT. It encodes CASSLIRTGGARSNEKLFF.

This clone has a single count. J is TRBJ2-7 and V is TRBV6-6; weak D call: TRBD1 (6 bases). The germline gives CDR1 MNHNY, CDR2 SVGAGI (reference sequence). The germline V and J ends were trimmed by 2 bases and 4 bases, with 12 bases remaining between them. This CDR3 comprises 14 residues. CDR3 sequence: CASSYPPGQYEQYF. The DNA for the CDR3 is TGTGCCAGCAGTTACCCCCCCGGACAGTACGAGCAGTACTTC.

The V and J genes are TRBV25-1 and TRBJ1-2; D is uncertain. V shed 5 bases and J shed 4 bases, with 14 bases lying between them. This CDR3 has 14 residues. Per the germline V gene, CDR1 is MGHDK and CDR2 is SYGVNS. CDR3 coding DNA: TGTGCCAGCAGTCCGACCGGGATGAGCTATGGCTACACCTTC. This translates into CASSPTGMSYGYTF.

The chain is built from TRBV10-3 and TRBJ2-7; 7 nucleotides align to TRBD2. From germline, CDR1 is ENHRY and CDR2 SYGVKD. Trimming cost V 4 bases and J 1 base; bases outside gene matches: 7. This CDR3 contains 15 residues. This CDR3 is CAISGGGEGSYEQYF. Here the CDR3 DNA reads TGTGCCATCAGTGGGGGAGGGGAAGGGTCCTACGAGCAGTACTTC.

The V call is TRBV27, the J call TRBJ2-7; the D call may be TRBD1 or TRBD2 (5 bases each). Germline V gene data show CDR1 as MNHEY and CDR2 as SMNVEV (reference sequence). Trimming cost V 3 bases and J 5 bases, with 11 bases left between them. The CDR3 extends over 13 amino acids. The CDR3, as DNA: TGTGCCAGCAGTTTGGGACGGTGGAACGAGCAGTACTTC. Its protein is CASSLGRWNEQYF.

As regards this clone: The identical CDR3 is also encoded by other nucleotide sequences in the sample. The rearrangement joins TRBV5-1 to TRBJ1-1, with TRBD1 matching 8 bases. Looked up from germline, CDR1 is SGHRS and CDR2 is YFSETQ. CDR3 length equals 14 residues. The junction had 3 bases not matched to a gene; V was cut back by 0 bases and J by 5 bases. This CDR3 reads CASSLGQGATEAFF. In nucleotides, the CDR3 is TGCGCCAGCAGCTTGGGGCAGGGGGCAACTGAAGCTTTCTTT.

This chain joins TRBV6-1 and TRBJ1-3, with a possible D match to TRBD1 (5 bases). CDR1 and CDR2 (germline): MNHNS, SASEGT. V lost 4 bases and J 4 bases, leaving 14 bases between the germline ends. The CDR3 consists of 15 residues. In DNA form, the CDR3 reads TGTGCCAGCAGTGCATTTGGCGAGGGGGGAAACACCATATATTTT. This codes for CASSAFGEGGNTIYF.

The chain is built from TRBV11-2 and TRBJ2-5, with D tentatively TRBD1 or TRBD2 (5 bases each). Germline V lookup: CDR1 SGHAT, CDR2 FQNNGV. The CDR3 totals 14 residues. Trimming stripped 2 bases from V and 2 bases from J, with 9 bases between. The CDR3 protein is CASSLRGFQETQYF. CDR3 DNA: TGTGCCAGCAGCTTACGGGGCTTTCAAGAGACCCAGTACTTC.

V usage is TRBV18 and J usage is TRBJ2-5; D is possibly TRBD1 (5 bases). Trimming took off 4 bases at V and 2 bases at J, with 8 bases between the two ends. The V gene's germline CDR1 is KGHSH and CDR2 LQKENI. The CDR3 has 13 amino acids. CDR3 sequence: CASSLRQQETQYF. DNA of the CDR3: TGTGCCAGCTCACTTCGACAGCAAGAGACCCAGTACTTC. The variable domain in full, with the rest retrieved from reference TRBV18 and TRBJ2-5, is NAGVMQNPRHLVRRRGQEARLRCSPMKGHSHVYWYRQLPEEGLKFMVYLQKENIIDESGMPKERFSAEFPKEGPSILRIQQVVRGDSAAYFCASSLRQQETQYFGPGTRLLVL.

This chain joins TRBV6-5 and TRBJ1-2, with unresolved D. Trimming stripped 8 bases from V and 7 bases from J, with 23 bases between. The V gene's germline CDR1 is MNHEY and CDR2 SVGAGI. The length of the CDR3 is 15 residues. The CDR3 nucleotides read TGTGCCAGCCGACCCAGCGGCTCAAGGAGAGGTGGCTACACCTTC. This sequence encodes CASRPSGSRRGGYTF.

The CDR3 region is CASSRQSLYEQYF. DNA for the CDR3: TGTGCCAGCAGCCGACAGAGCCTCTACGAGCAGTACTTC. The chain employs TRBV6-6 and TRBJ2-7, with D possibly TRBD1 on 5 matching bases. CDR1 is MNHNY, CDR2 SVGAGI, per germline (reference sequence). The CDR3 has 13 residues. V was trimmed by 6 bases and J by 3 bases, leaving 12 bases between them.

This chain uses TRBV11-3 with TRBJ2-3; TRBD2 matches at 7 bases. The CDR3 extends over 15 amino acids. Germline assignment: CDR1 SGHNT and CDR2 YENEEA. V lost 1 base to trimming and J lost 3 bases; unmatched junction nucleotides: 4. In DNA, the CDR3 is TGTGCCAGCAGCTTAGGACTAGCTGATACAGATACGCAGTATTTT. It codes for CASSLGLADTDTQYF. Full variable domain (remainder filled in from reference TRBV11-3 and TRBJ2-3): EAGVVQSPRYKIIEKKQPVAFWCNPISGHNTLYWYLQNLGQGPELLIRYENEEAVDDSQLPKDRFSAERLKGVDSTLKIQPAELGDSAVYLCASSLGLADTDTQYFGPGTRLTVL.

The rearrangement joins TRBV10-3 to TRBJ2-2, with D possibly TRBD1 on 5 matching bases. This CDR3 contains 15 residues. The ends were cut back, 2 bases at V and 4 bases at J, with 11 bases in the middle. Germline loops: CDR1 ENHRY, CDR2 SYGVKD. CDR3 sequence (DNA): TGTGCCATCAGTGAGAGGCTCCAGGGCACCGGGGAGCTGTTTTTT. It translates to CAISERLQGTGELFF.

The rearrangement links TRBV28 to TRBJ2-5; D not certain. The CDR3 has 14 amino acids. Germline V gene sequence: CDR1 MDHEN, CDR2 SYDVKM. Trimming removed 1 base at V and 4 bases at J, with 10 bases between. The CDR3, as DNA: TGTGCCAGCAGTTTATTTTCAGTGGGAGAGACCCAGTACTTC. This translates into CASSLFSVGETQYF.

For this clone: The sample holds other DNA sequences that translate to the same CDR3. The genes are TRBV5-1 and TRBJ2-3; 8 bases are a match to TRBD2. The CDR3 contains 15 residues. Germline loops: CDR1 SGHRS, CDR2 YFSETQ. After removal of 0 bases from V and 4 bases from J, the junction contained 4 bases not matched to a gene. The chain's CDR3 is CASSLAGGPSDTQYF. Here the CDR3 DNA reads TGCGCCAGCAGCTTGGCGGGGGGGCCCTCAGATACGCAGTATTTT.

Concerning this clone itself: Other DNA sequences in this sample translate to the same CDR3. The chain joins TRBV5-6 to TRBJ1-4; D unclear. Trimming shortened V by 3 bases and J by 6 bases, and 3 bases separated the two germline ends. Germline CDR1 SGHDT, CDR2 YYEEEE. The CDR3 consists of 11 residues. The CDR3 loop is CASSSDEKLFF. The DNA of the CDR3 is TGTGCCAGCAGCTCGGATGAAAAACTGTTTTTT.

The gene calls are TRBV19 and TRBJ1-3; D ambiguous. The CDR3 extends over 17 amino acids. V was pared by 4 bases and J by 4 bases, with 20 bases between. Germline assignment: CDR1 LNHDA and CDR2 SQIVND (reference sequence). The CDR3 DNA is TGTGCCAGTAGTACTCGAACCGGCAGCCGGATGGGAAACACCATATATTTT. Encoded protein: CASSTRTGSRMGNTIYF.

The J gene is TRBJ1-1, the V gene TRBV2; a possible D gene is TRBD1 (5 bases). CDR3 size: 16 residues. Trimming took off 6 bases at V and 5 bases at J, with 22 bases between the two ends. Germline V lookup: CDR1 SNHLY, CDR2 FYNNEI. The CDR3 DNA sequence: TGTGCCAGCAGGGGGCTCCGGGACTTAAGTCATACTGAAGCTTTCTTT. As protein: CASRGLRDLSHTEAFF. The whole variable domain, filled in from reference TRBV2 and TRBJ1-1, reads EPEVTQTPSHQVTQMGQEVILRCVPISNHLYFYWYRQILGQKVEFLVSFYNNEISEKSEIFDDQFSVERPDGSNFTLKIRSTKLEDSAMYFCASRGLRDLSHTEAFFGQGTRLTVV.

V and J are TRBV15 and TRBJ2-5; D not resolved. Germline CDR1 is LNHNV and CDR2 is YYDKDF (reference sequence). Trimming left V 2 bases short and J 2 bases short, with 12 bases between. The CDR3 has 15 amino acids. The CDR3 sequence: CATSRTGVGQETQYF. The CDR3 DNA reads TGTGCCACCAGCAGAACTGGGGTGGGGCAAGAGACCCAGTACTTC.

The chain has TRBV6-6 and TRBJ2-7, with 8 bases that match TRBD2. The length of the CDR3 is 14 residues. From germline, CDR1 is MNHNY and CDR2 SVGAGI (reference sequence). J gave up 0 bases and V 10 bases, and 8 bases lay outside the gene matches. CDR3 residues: CATQPGGGSYEQYF. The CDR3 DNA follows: TGTGCCACCCAACCGGGGGGGGGCTCCTACGAGCAGTACTTC.

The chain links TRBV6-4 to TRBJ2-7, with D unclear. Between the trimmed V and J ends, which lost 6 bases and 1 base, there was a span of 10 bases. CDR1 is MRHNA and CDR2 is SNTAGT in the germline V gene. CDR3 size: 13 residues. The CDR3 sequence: CASRPASSYEQYF. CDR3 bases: TGTGCCAGCAGGCCGGCCAGTTCCTACGAGCAGTACTTC.

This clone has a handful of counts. CDR3 coding DNA: TGTGCCAGCAGCTTTGGGGACAGGCGACAAGGGGGCCTCCACTTT. It codes for CASSFGDRRQGGLHF. The V and J genes are TRBV5-6 and TRBJ1-6, with 8 bases fitting TRBD1. From germline, CDR1 is SGHDT and CDR2 YYEEEE. The length of the CDR3 is 15 residues. V gave up 2 bases and J gave up 15 bases; unmatched junction bases: 13.

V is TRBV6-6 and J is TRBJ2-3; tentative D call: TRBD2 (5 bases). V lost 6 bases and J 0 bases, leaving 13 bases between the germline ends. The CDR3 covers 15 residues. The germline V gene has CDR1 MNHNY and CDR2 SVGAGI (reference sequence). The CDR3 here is CASRKDYTSTDTQYF. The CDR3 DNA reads TGTGCCAGCAGAAAAGACTACACTAGCACAGATACGCAGTATTTT.

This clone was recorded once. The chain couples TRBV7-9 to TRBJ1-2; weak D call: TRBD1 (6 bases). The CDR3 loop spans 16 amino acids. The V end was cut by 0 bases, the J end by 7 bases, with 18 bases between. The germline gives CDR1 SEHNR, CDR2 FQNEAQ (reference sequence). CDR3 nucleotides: TGTGCCAGCAGCTTAGCGCTGACAGGATTAGTTCTTGGCTACACCTTC. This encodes CASSLALTGLVLGYTF.

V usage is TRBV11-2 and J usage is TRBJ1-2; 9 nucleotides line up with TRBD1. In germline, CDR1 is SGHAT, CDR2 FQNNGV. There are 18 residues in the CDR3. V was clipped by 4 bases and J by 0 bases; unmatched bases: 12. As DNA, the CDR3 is TGTGCCAGCAGCTCAGCTAGGGACAGGGAATGGGCTAACTATGGCTACACCTTC. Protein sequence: CASSSARDREWANYGYTF.